This T cell receptor (beta chain) was identified in a study of identical twins. TCRdb ran MiXCR on the 5' RACE reads and lists one entry per CDR3 protein. The data show 450,000 or so distinct CDR3 sequences, 14% seen once. Study-wide results and limits: Because invariant MAIT and iNKT cells could be present, zero-insertion analyses could be partly confounded.

CDR1 MNHEY and CDR2 SMNVEV come from the germline V gene (reference sequence). The CDR3 is 16 amino acids. With V trimmed by 4 bases and J by 5 bases, 10 bases remained unmatched. This clonotype turned up a few times. The antigen is not known. These data were also reused for a study on yellow fever vaccine responses in identical twins.

The sequencing sample was made of CD4+ T cells sorted from blood. This receptor was taken from a young woman in good health. The V call is TRBV27, the J call TRBJ2-2; 7 bases match TRBD1. CDR3 region: CASSSITGVKTGELFF. CDR3 DNA: TGTGCCAGCAGTTCTATTACAGGGGTAAAGACCGGGGAGCTGTTTTTT.